These 8 T cell receptor beta chains were all obtained from the same sample, sequenced in a study of blood T cell repertoires in COVID-19. Only in-frame clones appear in the TCRdb table, and some are missing; sequencing was by immunoSEQ multiplex PCR. This table holds about 140,000 clones, 85% found once. Source material: peripheral blood. These receptors were collected from a middle-aged man with acute or convalescent COVID-19.

The chain uses TRBV19 and TRBJ2-1; D may be TRBD2 (6 bases). V lost 2 bases and J lost 6, with 11 bases in between. CDR1 is LNHDA, CDR2 SQIVND, per germline (reference sequence). The CDR3 is 14 residues long. CDR3 sequence (DNA): TGTGCCAGTAGTATATCCGGGGGAGGCAATGAGCAGTTCTTC. Its protein product is CASSISGGGNEQFF.

The rearrangement joins TRBV10-2 to TRBJ1-1, with TRBD1 identical over 7 bases. The CDR3 has 14 amino acids. V was pared by 8 bases and J by 0 bases, with 6 bases of the junction left unmatched. The V gene's germline CDR1 is WSHSY and CDR2 SAAADI. The CDR3, as DNA: TGCGCCAGCGGGCCAGGGGGTTTGAACACTGAAGCTTTCTTT. This gives the protein CASGPGGLNTEAFF.

This rearrangement joins TRBV7-9 to TRBJ2-3; weak D call: TRBD2 (6 bases). V gave up 7 bases and J gave up 1 base, with 15 bases separating them. This CDR3 has 15 residues. From germline, CDR1 is SEHNR and CDR2 FQNEAQ (reference sequence). The CDR3 nucleotides read TGTGCCAGCATCCAGAGGCGGGATGGCACAGATACGCAGTATTTT. It is translated as CASIQRRDGTDTQYF. Supplemented by reference TRBV7-9 and TRBJ2-3, the full variable domain reads DTGVSQNPRHKITKRGQNVTFRCDPISEHNRLYWYRQTLGQGPEFLTYFQNEAQLEKSRLLSDRFSAERPKGSFSTLEIQRTEQGDSAMYLCASIQRRDGTDTQYFGPGTRLTVL.

The chain employs TRBV5-4 and TRBJ2-2; D unclear. V was trimmed by 4 bases and J by 1 base, leaving 11 bases between them. Germline loops: CDR1 SGHNT, CDR2 YYREEE (reference sequence). The CDR3 has 15 amino acids. The DNA of the CDR3 is TGTGCCAGCAGCCCTGGCAGGAAGAACACCGGGGAGCTGTTTTTT. Protein: CASSPGRKNTGELFF.

The chain carries TRBV5-1 and TRBJ1-5; D remains ambiguous. V was clipped by 2 bases and J by 3 bases, with 15 bases between them. The length of the CDR3 is 16 residues. Looked up from germline, CDR1 is SGHRS and CDR2 is YFSETQ. CDR3 nucleotides: TGCGCCAGCAGCTTAGCCCCTTTATATTTCAATCAGCCCCAGCATTTT. Translated: CASSLAPLYFNQPQHF.

A few counts support this clone. V usage is TRBV28 and J usage is TRBJ1-2; D is uncertain. The length of the CDR3 is 12 residues. Per the germline V gene, CDR1 is MDHEN and CDR2 is SYDVKM. V was clipped by 8 bases and J by 0 bases, with 7 bases between them. In DNA form, the CDR3 reads TGTGCCAGCCTTACAACTAACTATGGCTACACCTTC. It is translated as CASLTTNYGYTF.

The chain carries TRBV29-1 and TRBJ2-2, with D maybe TRBD2 (6 bases). Between the trimmed V and J ends, which lost 7 bases and 6 bases, there was a span of 12 bases. The germline CDR1 and CDR2 sequences are SQVTM and ANQGSEA. This CDR3 has 12 amino acids. In nucleotides, the CDR3 is TGCAGCGAGGCGGGACCCTCCGGGGAGCTGTTTTTT. It codes for CSEAGPSGELFF.

The CDR3 DNA reads TGTGCCAGTAGTATTAATAGAGGGGGTGGAAAGGGGATGAACACTGAAGCTTTCTTT. It encodes CASSINRGGGKGMNTEAFF. The chain employs TRBV19 and TRBJ1-1, with a tentative D call TRBD1 (6 bases). CDR3 size: 19 residues. Germline CDR1 LNHDA, CDR2 SQIVND (reference sequence). The V gene lost 3 bases and the J gene lost 0 bases, with 23 bases spanning the gap. The whole variable domain, remainder taken from reference TRBV19 and TRBJ1-1, is DGGITQSPKYLFRKEGQNVTLSCEQNLNHDAMYWYRQDPGQGLRLIYYSQIVNDFQKGDIAEGYSVSREKKESFPLTVTSAQKNPTAFYLCASSINRGGGKGMNTEAFFGQGTRLTVV.